This T cell receptor beta chain was retrieved from a study of control samples from healthy donors and cancer patients. The CDR3 length is 13 residues. CDR1 LNHDA and CDR2 SQIVND come from the germline V gene (reference sequence). V was cut by 1 base and J by 7 bases, with 10 bases left in between. Using immunoSEQ multiplex PCR, the repertoire was profiled, and TCRdb retains in-frame clones only, with some absent. This repertoire shows about 140,000 clones, roughly 92% found once; its top ten account for roughly 12%. This sequence joins TRBV19 and TRBJ1-2, with D maybe TRBD1 (5 bases). This clonotype was sampled from a man aged 25-45 years in good health. Sequences were obtained from blood. The chain's CDR3 is CASSIAGKGGYTF. The CDR3 region has the DNA TGTGCCAGTAGTATAGCAGGGAAGGGTGGCTACACCTTC.